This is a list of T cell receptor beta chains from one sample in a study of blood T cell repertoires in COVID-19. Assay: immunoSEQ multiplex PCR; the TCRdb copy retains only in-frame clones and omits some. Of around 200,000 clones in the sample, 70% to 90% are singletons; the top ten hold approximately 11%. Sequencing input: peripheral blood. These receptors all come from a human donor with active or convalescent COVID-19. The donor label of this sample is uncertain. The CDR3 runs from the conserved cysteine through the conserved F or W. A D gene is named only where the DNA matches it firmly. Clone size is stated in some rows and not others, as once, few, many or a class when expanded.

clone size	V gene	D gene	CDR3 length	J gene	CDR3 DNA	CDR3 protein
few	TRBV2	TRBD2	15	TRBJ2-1	TGTGCCAGCAGCTTACTAGCGGGGGGGCCGAATGAGCAGTTCTTC	CASSLLAGGPNEQFF
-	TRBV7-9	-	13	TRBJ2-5	TGTGCCAGCAGCTCCAGGCACCAAGAGACCCAGTACTTC	CASSSRHQETQYF
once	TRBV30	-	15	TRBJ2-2	TGTGCCTGGAGGCAGGACTGGACTAACACCGGGGAGCTGTTTTTT	CAWRQDWTNTGELFF
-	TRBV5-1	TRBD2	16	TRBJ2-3	TGCGCCAGCAGCTTTGGGATGGGAGGGGCAGGAGATACGCAGTATTTT	CASSFGMGGAGDTQYF
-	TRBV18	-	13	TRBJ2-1	TGTGCCAGCTCACTACGGGACATCCATGAGCAGTTCTTC	CASSLRDIHEQFF
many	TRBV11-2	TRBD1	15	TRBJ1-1	TGTGCCAGCAGCTTAGAACCAGGGGGGAACACTGAAGCTTTCTTT	CASSLEPGGNTEAFF
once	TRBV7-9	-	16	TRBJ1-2	TGTGCCAGCAGCTTTTCTCCCCTGGGGGAGGACTATGGCTACACCTTC	CASSFSPLGEDYGYTF
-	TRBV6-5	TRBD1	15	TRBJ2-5	TGTGCCAGCAGTTACGGGGGACAGGGGAGGGAGACCCAGTACTTC	CASSYGGQGRETQYF
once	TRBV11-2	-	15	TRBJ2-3	TGTGCCAGCAGCCGGGTAGCTGGAGTAACAGATACGCAGTATTTT	CASSRVAGVTDTQYF
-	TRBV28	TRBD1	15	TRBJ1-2	TGTGCCAGCAGTCCGGGGACAGGTTATCACTATGGCTACACCTTC	CASSPGTGYHYGYTF
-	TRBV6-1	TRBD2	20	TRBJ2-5	TGTGCCAGCAATGAGGTCGGGGGGCCCTTAGCGGGAGAGGGGCCAGAGACCCAGTACTTC	CASNEVGGPLAGEGPETQYF
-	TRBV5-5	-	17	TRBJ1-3	TGTGCCAGCACCTTCACTGTAACAGTGAACTCTGGAAACACCATATATTTT	CASTFTVTVNSGNTIYF
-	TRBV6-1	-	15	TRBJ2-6	TGTGCCAGCAGTGAAAATTCAGCTGGGGCCAACGTCCTGACTTTC	CASSENSAGANVLTF
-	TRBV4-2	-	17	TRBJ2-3	TGTGCCAGCAGCCAAGATAGGACTCAACGTTTCACAGATACGCAGTATTTT	CASSQDRTQRFTDTQYF
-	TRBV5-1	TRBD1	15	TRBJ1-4	TGCGCCAGCAGCTTACAGGGGGGGACTAATGAAAAACTGTTTTTT	CASSLQGGTNEKLFF
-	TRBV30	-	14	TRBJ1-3	TGTGCCCATGGGCAGGGACTTTATGGAAACACCATATATTTT	CAHGQGLYGNTIYF
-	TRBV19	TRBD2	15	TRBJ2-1	TGTGCCAGTAGTATAGCGGGGGGGTGGAGGAATGAGCAGTTCTTC	CASSIAGGWRNEQFF
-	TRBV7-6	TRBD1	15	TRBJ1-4	TGTGCCAGCAGCTTATCGACAGGGTCGAATGAAAAACTGTTTTTT	CASSLSTGSNEKLFF
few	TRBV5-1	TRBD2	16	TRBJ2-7	TGCGCCAGCAGCTTGGGGGATACTAGCGGGGCTTCCGAGCAGTACTTC	CASSLGDTSGASEQYF
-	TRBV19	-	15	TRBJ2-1	TGTGCCAGTAGAAGGGCAGGGCTGAGCGACAATGAGCAGTTCTTC	CASRRAGLSDNEQFF
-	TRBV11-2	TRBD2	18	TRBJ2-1	TGTGCCAGCAGCTCCGGACTAGCGGGAGGGCCAGCAGTGAATGAGCAGTTCTTC	CASSSGLAGGPAVNEQFF
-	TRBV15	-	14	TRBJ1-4	TGTGCCACCAGCAGAGATCAGGGGAATGAAAAACTGTTTTTT	CATSRDQGNEKLFF
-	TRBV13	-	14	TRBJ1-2	TGTGCCAGCAGCGTGGACAGATCACGGTTTGGCTACACCTTC	CASSVDRSRFGYTF